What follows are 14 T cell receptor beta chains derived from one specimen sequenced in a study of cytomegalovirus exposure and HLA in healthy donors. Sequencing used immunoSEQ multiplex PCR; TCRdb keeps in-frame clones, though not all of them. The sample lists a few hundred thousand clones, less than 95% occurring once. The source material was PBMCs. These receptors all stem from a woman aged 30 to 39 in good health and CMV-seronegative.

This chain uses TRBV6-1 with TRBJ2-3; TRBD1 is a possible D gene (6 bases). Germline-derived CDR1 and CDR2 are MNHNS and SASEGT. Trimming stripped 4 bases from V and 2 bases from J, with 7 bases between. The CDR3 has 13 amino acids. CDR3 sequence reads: CASSGTDTDTQYF. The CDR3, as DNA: TGTGCCAGCAGTGGGACAGACACAGATACGCAGTATTTT.

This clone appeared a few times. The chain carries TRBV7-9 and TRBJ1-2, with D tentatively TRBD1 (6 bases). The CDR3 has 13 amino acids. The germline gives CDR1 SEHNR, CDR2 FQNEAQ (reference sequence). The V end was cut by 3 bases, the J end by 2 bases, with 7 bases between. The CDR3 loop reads CASSFQGNYGYTF. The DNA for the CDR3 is TGTGCCAGCAGCTTCCAGGGGAACTATGGCTACACCTTC.

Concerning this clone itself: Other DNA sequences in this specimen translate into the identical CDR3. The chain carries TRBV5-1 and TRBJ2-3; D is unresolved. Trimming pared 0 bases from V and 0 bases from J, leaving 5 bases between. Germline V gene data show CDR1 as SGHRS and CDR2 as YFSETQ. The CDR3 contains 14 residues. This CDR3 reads CASSLAGSTDTQYF. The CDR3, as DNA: TGCGCCAGCAGCTTGGCCGGGAGCACAGATACGCAGTATTTT.

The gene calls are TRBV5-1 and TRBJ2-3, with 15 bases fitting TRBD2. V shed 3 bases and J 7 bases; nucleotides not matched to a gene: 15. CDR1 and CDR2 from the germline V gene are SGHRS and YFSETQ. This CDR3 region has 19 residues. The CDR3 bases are TGCGCCAGCAGCTACGGACTAGCGGGAGGGATGGAGTGGGGCCATACGCAGTATTTT. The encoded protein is CASSYGLAGGMEWGHTQYF.

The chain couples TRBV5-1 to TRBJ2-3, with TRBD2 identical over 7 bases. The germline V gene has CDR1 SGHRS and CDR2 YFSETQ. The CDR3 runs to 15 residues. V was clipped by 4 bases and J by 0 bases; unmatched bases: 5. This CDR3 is CASSPSGKSTDTQYF. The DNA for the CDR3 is TGCGCCAGCAGCCCAAGCGGGAAGAGCACAGATACGCAGTATTTT. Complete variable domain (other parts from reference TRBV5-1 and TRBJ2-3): KAGVTQTPRYLIKTRGQQVTLSCSPISGHRSVSWYQQTPGQGLQFLFEYFSETQRNKGNFPGRFSGRQFSNSRSEMNVSTLELGDSALYLCASSPSGKSTDTQYFGPGTRLTVL.

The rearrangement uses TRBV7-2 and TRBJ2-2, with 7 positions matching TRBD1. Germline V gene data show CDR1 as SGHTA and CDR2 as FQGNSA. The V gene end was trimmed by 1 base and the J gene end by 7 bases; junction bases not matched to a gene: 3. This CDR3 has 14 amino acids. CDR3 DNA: TGTGCCAGCAGCTTAGAGACAGGGCTCGGGGAGCTGTTTTTT. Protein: CASSLETGLGELFF.

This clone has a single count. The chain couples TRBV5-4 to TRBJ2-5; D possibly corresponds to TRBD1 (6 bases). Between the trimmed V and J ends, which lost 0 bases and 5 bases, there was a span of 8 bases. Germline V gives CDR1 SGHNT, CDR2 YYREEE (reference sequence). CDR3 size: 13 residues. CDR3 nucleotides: TGTGCCAGCAGCTTGGCGCAGGGGGAGACCCAGTACTTC. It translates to CASSLAQGETQYF. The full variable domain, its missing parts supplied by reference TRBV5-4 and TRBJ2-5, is ETGVTQSPTHLIKTRGQQVTLRCSSQSGHNTVSWYQQALGQGPQFIFQYYREEENGRGNFPPRFSGLQFPNYSSELNVNALELDDSALYLCASSLAQGETQYFGPGTRLLVL.

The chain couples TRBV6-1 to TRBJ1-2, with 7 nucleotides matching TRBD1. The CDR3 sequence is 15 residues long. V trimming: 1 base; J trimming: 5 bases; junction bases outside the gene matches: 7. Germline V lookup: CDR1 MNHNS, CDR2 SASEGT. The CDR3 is CASSEDSTGDYGYTF. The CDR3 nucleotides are TGTGCCAGCAGTGAAGACTCAACAGGGGATTATGGCTACACCTTC.

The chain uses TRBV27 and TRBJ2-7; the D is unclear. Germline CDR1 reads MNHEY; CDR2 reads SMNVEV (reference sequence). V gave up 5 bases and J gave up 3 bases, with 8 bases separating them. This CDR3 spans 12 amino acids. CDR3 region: CASSGMGYEQYF. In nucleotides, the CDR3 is TGTGCCAGCAGTGGGATGGGCTACGAGCAGTACTTC.

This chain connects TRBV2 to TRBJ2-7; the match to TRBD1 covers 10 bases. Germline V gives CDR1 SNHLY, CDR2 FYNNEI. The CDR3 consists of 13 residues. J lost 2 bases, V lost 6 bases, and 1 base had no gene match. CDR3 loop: CASRGTGAYEQYF. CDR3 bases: TGTGCCAGCAGGGGGACAGGGGCCTACGAGCAGTACTTC.

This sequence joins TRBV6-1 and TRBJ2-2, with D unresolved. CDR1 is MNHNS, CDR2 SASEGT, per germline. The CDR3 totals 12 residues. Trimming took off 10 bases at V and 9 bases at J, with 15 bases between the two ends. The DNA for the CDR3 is TGTGCCACCCTTGGGGTCGGCCGGGAGCTGTTTTTT. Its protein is CATLGVGRELFF.

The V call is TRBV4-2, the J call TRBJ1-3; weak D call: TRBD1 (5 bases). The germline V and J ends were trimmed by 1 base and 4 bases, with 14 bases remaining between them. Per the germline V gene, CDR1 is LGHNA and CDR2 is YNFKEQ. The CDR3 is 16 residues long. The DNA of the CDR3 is TGTGCCAGCAGCCAAGTGAGGGGCTTCGGGGGAAACACCATATATTTT. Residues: CASSQVRGFGGNTIYF.

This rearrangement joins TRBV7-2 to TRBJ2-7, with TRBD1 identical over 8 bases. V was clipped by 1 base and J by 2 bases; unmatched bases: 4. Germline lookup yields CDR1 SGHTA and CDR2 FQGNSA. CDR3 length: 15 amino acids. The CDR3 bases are TGTGCCAGCAGCTTAGGGGGGACAGGCCCCTACGAGCAGTACTTC. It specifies CASSLGGTGPYEQYF.

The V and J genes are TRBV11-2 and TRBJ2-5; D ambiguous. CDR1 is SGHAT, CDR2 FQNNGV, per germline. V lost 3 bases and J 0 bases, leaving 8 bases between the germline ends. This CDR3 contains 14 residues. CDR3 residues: CASSFLVDQETQYF. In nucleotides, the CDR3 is TGTGCCAGCAGCTTTCTGGTGGACCAAGAGACCCAGTACTTC.